In its sample, the clone carrying this TCR beta chain was seen a few times. V lost 8 bases and J lost 6, with 9 bases in between. The CDR3 loop spans 11 amino acids. Germline V CDR1 and CDR2: KGHDR, SFDVKD. The sample belongs to a study of T cell repertoires in cytomegalovirus infection. TCRdb re-called the reads with MiXCR, one entry per CDR3 protein. The table includes about 310,000 distinct CDR3 sequences, about 17% detected once. Sequenced material: PBMCs. This chain uses TRBV24-1 with TRBJ1-2; D is uncertain. This clonotype was sampled from a human donor in good health (CMV status not recorded). Some clones in this sample may be carry-over from other donors' samples. The CDR3 loop is CATTGYHGYTF. The CDR3 DNA sequence: TGTGCCACCACGGGATACCATGGCTACACCTTC.